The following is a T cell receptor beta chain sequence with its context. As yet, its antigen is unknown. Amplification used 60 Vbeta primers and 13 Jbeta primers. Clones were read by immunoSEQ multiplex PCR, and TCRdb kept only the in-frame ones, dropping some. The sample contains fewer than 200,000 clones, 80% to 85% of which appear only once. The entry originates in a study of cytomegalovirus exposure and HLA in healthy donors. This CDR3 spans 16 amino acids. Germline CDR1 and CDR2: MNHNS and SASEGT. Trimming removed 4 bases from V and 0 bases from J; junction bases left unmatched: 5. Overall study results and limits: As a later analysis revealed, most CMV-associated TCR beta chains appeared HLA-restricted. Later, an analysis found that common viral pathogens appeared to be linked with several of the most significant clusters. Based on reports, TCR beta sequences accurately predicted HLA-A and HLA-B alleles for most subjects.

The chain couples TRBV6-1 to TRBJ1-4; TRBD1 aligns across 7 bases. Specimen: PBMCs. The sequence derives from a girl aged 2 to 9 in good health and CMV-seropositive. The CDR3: CASSGGQRSTNEKLFF. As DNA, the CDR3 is TGTGCCAGCAGTGGGGGACAGAGGTCAACTAATGAAAAACTGTTTTTT.